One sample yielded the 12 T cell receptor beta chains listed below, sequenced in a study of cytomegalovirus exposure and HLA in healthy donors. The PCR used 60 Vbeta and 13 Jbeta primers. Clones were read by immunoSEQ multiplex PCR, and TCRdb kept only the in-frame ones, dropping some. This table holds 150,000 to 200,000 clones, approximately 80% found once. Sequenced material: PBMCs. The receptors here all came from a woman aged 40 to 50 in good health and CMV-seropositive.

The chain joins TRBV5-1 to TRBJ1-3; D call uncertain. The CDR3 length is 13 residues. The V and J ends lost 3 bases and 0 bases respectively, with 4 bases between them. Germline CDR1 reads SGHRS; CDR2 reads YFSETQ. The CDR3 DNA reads TGCGCCAGCAGCTCGTACTCTGGAAACACCATATATTTT. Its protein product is CASSSYSGNTIYF. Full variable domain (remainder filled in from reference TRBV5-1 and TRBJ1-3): KAGVTQTPRYLIKTRGQQVTLSCSPISGHRSVSWYQQTPGQGLQFLFEYFSETQRNKGNFPGRFSGRQFSNSRSEMNVSTLELGDSALYLCASSSYSGNTIYFGEGSWLTVV.

For the CDR3, the DNA is TGTGCCAGCAGCTTAGGTACTTTTGAGGTTTCCGGGGAGCTGTTTTTT. Amino acids: CASSLGTFEVSGELFF. The chain uses TRBV11-3 and TRBJ2-2; no definite D call. Between the trimmed V and J ends, which lost 1 base and 6 bases, there was a span of 15 bases. The CDR3 runs to 16 residues. Germline V lookup: CDR1 SGHNT, CDR2 YENEEA.

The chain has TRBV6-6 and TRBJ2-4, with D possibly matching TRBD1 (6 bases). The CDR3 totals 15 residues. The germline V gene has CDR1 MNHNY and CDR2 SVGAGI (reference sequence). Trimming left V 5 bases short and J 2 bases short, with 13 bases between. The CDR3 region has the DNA TGTGCCAGCAGTACAAACAGGGAATCCAAAAACATTCAGTACTTC. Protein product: CASSTNRESKNIQYF.

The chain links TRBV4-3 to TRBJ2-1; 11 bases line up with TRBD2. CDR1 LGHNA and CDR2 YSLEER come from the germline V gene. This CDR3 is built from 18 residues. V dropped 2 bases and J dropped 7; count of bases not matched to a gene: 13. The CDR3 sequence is CASSQRVGGSGGENEQFF. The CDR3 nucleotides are TGCGCCAGCAGCCAACGGGTCGGTGGTAGCGGGGGGGAGAATGAGCAGTTCTTC.

The CDR3 bases are TGTGCCATCAGTGAGTCAACAGGGGGCGCCGACTACACCTTC. It encodes CAISESTGGADYTF. The chain is built from TRBV10-3 and TRBJ1-2, with 9 bases lining up with TRBD1. CDR1 and CDR2 from the germline V gene are ENHRY and SYGVKD. The CDR3 extends over 14 amino acids. J was trimmed by 10 bases and V by 0 bases; bases with no gene match: 6.

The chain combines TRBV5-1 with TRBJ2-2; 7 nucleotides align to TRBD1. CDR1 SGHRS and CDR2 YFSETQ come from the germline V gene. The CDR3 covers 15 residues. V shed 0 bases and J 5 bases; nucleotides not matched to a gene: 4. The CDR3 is CASSLVTGDTGELFF. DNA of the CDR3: TGCGCCAGCAGCTTGGTTACAGGGGATACCGGGGAGCTGTTTTTT.

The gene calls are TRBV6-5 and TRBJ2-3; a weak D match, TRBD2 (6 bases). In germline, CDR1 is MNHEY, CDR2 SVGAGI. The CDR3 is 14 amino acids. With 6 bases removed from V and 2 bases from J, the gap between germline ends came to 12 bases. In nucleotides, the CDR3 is TGTGCCAGCAGGACCCGGGGGAACACAGATACGCAGTATTTT. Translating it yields CASRTRGNTDTQYF.

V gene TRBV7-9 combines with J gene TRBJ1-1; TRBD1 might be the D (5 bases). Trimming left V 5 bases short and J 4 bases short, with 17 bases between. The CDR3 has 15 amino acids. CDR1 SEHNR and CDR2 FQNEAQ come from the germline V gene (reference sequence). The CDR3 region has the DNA TGTGCCAGCAGCCCGCGTGGGGCTGTACGCACTGAAGCTTTCTTT. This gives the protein CASSPRGAVRTEAFF.

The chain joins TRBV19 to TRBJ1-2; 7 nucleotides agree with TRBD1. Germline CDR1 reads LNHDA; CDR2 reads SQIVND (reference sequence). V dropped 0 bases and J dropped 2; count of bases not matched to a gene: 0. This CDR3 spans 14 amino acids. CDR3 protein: CASSIEGQNYGYTF. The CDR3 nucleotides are TGTGCCAGTAGTATAGAGGGACAGAACTATGGCTACACCTTC.

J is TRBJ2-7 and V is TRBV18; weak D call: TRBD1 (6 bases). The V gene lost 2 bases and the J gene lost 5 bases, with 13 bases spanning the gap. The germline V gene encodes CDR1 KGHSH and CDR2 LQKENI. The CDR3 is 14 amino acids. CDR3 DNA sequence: TGTGCCAGCTCACCAGACAGGAACCCCCACGAGCAGTACTTC. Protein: CASSPDRNPHEQYF.

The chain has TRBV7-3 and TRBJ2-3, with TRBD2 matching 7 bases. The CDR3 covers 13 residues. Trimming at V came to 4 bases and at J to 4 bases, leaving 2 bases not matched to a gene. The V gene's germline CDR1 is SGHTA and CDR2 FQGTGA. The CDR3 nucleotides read TGTGCCAGCAGCTCCGGGAGGTCAGATACGCAGTATTTT. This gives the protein CASSSGRSDTQYF.

The CDR3 protein is CASSQDLNSPLHF. The CDR3 DNA sequence: TGTGCCAGCAGCCAAGATCTGAATTCACCCCTCCACTTT. This chain connects TRBV4-2 to TRBJ1-6; unclear D gene. Per the germline V gene, CDR1 is LGHNA and CDR2 is YNFKEQ. This CDR3 spans 13 amino acids. Trimming took off 0 bases at V and 7 bases at J, with 4 bases between the two ends.